Listed below are T cell receptor beta chains from one sample, sequenced in a study of tumor and adjacent non-tumor tissue in lung cancer. TCRdb used MiXCR to reprocess the multiplex PCR reads, holding one entry per CDR3 protein. The sample consists of roughly 200,000 distinct CDR3 sequences, 70% to 75% of them appearing once. The sample was lung tumor tissue. The receptors come from a man aged 60 to 69 with non-small cell lung cancer. CDR3s include the opening cysteine and the closing phenylalanine or tryptophan. A D gene is named only where the DNA matches it firmly. Rows may omit the clone size; those that give it use once, few, many or a size class.

size,J,V,D,DNA,CDR3
.,TRBJ2-3,TRBV4-3,TRBD2,TGCGCCAGGAGCAGGATAGGGACTAGCGGGAGCACAGATACGCAGTATTTT,CARSRIGTSGSTDTQYF
.,TRBJ2-2,TRBV5-4,TRBD2,TGTGCCAGCACCTTCGCAACTAGCGGGAGGGTGGACACCGGGGAGCTGTTTTTT,CASTFATSGRVDTGELFF
.,TRBJ2-7,TRBV6-5,.,TGTGCCAGTAGAACTCCGGGCCTCGGGAACGGGCAGTACTTC,CASRTPGLGNGQYF
.,TRBJ2-6,TRBV6-1,.,TGTGCCAGCGCTCACTCTGGGGCCAACGTCCTGACTTTC,CASAHSGANVLTF
many,TRBJ1-4,TRBV12-3/TRBV12-4,.,TGTGCCAGCAGCCGCGGCAGAGGAAAACTGTTTTTT,CASSRGRGKLFF
.,TRBJ2-3,TRBV4-2,.,TGTGCCAGCAACCAAGTTCGATTAGATACGCAGTATTTT,CASNQVRLDTQYF
.,TRBJ1-6,TRBV12-3/TRBV12-4,.,TGTGTCAGTAGAGTCGAGGCTAGTTCACCCCTCCACTTT,CVSRVEASSPLHF
.,TRBJ1-2,TRBV29-1,.,TGCAGCGTTGGACAGGAGACCGATTATTACTATCGCTTCACCTTC,CSVGQETDYYYRFTF
many,TRBJ1-1,TRBV29-1,.,TGCAGCGTTGAAAGACAGATGAACACTGAAGCTTTCTTT,CSVERQMNTEAFF
once,TRBJ2-5,TRBV4-2,.,TGTGCCAGCAGCCAAGATCAGATAGTTCATGGAAGACCCGAGACCCAGAACTTC,CASSQDQIVHGRPETQNF
.,TRBJ2-7,TRBV20-1,.,TGCAGTGCTAGTACGAGGCAGGACGGCCCCTACGAGCAGAACTTC,CSASTRQDGPYEQNF
.,TRBJ1-2,TRBV11-1,.,TGTGCCAGCACCTTAGGACACAGCTATGGTTACACCTTC,CASTLGHSYGYTF
large,TRBJ1-1,TRBV6-2/TRBV6-3,.,TGTGCCAGCAGTTACCCCTACGGGAACACTGAAGCTTTCTTT,CASSYPYGNTEAFF
once,TRBJ2-7,TRBV29-1,.,TGCAGCACAAAAAGGCACAGGGCGTCGACGGAGCAGTATTTC,CSTKRHRASTEQYF
.,TRBJ2-5,TRBV20-1,.,TGCAGTGCTAGAGATATGAAGGGGACCAGCACGAGAGAGACCCAGTACTTC,CSARDMKGTSTRETQYF
once,TRBJ1-2,TRBV20-1,TRBD1,TGCAGAGCTAGACGGGTGGACAGGCTCCGTAACTATGGCTACACCTTC,CRARRVDRLRNYGYTF
.,TRBJ2-3,TRBV4-2,.,TGTGCCAGCAGCCAAGGGTCTGCTGGAGATACGCAGTATTTT,CASSQGSAGDTQYF
.,TRBJ1-1,TRBV4-3,.,TGTGCCAGCAGCCAAGATGTTCCGAGCAGTTCGGGCACTGAAGCTTTCTTT,CASSQDVPSSSGTEAFF
.,TRBJ1-2,TRBV12-5,.,TGTGCTAGTACCCCCACCCGCGCGGGCAGGGTCTATGGCTACACCTTC,CASTPTRAGRVYGYTF
.,TRBJ2-2,TRBV5-6,.,TGTGCCCGCAGCTTACGACCCTCGGGGGTGGCCGGGGAGCTGTTTTTT,CARSLRPSGVAGELFF
.,TRBJ1-5,TRBV6-5,TRBD1,TGTGTCAGTAGTTACAGTGGACAGGGTAGTCAGCCACAGCATTTT,CVSSYSGQGSQPQHF
once,TRBJ2-7,TRBV29-1,.,TGCAGTGTGGGGGACAAAGCCTCCTACGAGCAGTACTTC,CSVGDKASYEQYF
.,TRBJ2-3,TRBV11-3,.,TGTGCCAGCAGTCTCCCGAACACAATGACAGATACGCAGTATTTT,CASSLPNTMTDTQYF
once,TRBJ1-1,TRBV5-6,.,TGTGCCAGCAGCTTGAGACCGGCACCTGAAGCTCTCTTT,CASSLRPAPEALF
.,TRBJ2-1,TRBV6-5,TRBD2,TGTGCCAGCAGTTACCCCATGACTGTCACTAGCGGTAGCGACAATGAGCAGCTCTTC,CASSYPMTVTSGSDNEQLF
.,TRBJ2-7,TRBV6-5,.,TGTGCCAGCAGTTACTCGGGTATCAGTCAGAGCTACGAGCAGTACTTC,CASSYSGISQSYEQYF
.,TRBJ1-2,TRBV7-9,.,TGTGCCAGCAGCTTAGTGGACAGCCAATATGGCTTCACCTTC,CASSLVDSQYGFTF
many,TRBJ1-2,TRBV6-1,TRBD1,TGTGCCAGCAGCCCGGGACAGAACTATGGCTACACCTTC,CASSPGQNYGYTF
many,TRBJ1-4,TRBV6-5,TRBD1,TGTGCCAGCAGCCAGGACAGGGGGCAAAAAAAAAAACTGTTTTTT,CASSQDRGQKKKLFF
many,TRBJ2-7,TRBV29-1,TRBD1,TGCAGCGTTAACAGGGGACCCCCCTACGAGCAGTACTTC,CSVNRGPPYEQYF
.,TRBJ2-7,TRBV20-1,.,TGCACTGTCAGCCGGTCCAGGGCCTACGAGCAGTACTTC,CTVSRSRAYEQYF
.,TRBJ2-3,TRBV6-1,TRBD1,TGTGCCAGCAGTGTCACAGGGGGCACCGGGTCTGATACGCAGTATTTT,CASSVTGGTGSDTQYF
few,TRBJ2-7,TRBV2,.,TGTGCCAGCAGTGTGGGGCTAGCGGCAGGGGGGCAGTACTTC,CASSVGLAAGGQYF
few,TRBJ2-7,TRBV6-2/TRBV6-3,TRBD2,TGTGCCAGCAGTTACACTATAATAGCCGGGACTAGCGATTCCTACGAGCAGTACTTC,CASSYTIIAGTSDSYEQYF
once,TRBJ2-7,TRBV11-1,TRBD2,TGTGCCAGTAGCCCGGGGACTAGCGAGGGGTCACACGAGCAGTACTTC,CASSPGTSEGSHEQYF
.,TRBJ2-5,TRBV6-1,.,TGTGCCAGCAGTTCCCACCTGACTGGCCGTGGGGAGACCCAGTACTTC,CASSSHLTGRGETQYF
once,TRBJ1-1,TRBV11-3,.,TGTGACAGCAGCTTAGGCTCGATCCCTAGGACTTTCTTT,CDSSLGSIPRTFF
.,TRBJ1-1,TRBV20-1,.,TGCAGTGCTAGATGCCCCAAAGGTACTGAAGCTTTCTTT,CSARCPKGTEAFF
.,TRBJ2-7,TRBV20-1,.,TGCAGTGCTAGACAGGCCGGGGCCTACGATCAGTACTTC,CSARQAGAYDQYF
.,TRBJ1-6,TRBV11-2,.,TGTGCCGGCAGCTTTGGTGTGGGTTATTCACCCCTCCACTTT,CAGSFGVGYSPLHF
.,TRBJ2-5,TRBV5-1,.,TGCGCCAGCAGCTTGGGGGCAAACCACCAAGAGACCCAGTACTTC,CASSLGANHQETQYF
once,TRBJ2-6,TRBV4-3,.,TGCGCCAGTAACCAAGAGGCGGCGTCTGGGGCCAACGTCCTGACTTTC,CASNQEAASGANVLTF
.,TRBJ1-2,TRBV12-3/TRBV12-4,.,TGTGCCAGCAGTTCCGACAGATTGCGGGGCTACATCTTC,CASSSDRLRGYIF
many,TRBJ2-3,TRBV11-3,TRBD1,TGTGCCAGCAGCTCGGGACAGGTTAGCACAGATACGCAGTATTTT,CASSSGQVSTDTQYF
.,TRBJ2-3,TRBV5-1,.,TGCGCCAGCAGCTTAGGGGGATACACAGATACGCAGTATTTT,CASSLGGYTDTQYF
.,TRBJ2-3,TRBV20-1,.,TGCAGTGCTAGTGATATGTTTACTATTAACACAGATATGCAGTATTTT,CSASDMFTINTDMQYF
.,TRBJ2-1,TRBV20-1,TRBD1,TGCAGTGGATTGGGACAGGGGGATTTTGGTTCCTACAATGAGCAGTTCTTC,CSGLGQGDFGSYNEQFF
.,TRBJ1-1,TRBV11-2,.,TGTGCCAGCCTAGCGGGACACCGGAACACTGAAGCTTTCTTT,CASLAGHRNTEAFF
.,TRBJ2-7,TRBV11-2,TRBD1,TGTGCCTGCAGCTTAGAAACAGGGGTAACTTGCGAGCAGTACTTC,CACSLETGVTCEQYF
.,TRBJ2-1,TRBV6-1,.,TGTGCCATCAGTGAATGGGACGGGGATGAGGAGTTCTTC,CAISEWDGDEEFF
.,TRBJ2-3,TRBV29-1,.,TGCAGCGTTAGCACTAGCTACGCGGCAAATACGCAGTATTTT,CSVSTSYAANTQYF
few,TRBJ1-2,TRBV4-1,TRBD1,TGCGCCAGCAGCTTCTTACCGGGACAGGGGAACTATGGCTACACCTTC,CASSFLPGQGNYGYTF
.,TRBJ2-5,TRBV11-2,TRBD2,TGTGCCAATAGCTTAGATCTAGGACTAGCGGGGCAAGAGAACCAGTACTTC,CANSLDLGLAGQENQYF
.,TRBJ2-1,TRBV11-2,.,TGTGCCAGCAGCTTAGACCTAGGGCGTCAGATCTTC,CASSLDLGRQIF
.,TRBJ2-3,TRBV6-1,.,TGTGCCAGCAGTCAACAGACACCCACACATACGCAGTATTTT,CASSQQTPTHTQYF
many,TRBJ2-7,TRBV11-2,.,TGTGCCAGCAGCTTAGGCCCAGAGGACTCCTACGAGCAGTACTTC,CASSLGPEDSYEQYF
many,TRBJ2-1,TRBV6-6,.,TGTGCCAGCAGTTACTCGTGGGGGCTGAATGAGCAGTTCTTC,CASSYSWGLNEQFF